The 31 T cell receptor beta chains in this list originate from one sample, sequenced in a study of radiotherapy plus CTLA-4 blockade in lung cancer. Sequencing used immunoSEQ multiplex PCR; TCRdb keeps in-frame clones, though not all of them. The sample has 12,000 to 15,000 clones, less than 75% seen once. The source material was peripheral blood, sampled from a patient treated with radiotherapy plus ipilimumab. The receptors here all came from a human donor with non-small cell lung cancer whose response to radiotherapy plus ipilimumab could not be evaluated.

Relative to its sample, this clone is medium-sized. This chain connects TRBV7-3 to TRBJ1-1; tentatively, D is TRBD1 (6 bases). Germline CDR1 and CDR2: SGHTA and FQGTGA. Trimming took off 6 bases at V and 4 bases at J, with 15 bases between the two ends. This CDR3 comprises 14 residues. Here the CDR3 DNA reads TGTGCCAGCAGTTCCTTAGGGGGGGGCACTGAAGCTTTCTTT. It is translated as CASSSLGGGTEAFF.

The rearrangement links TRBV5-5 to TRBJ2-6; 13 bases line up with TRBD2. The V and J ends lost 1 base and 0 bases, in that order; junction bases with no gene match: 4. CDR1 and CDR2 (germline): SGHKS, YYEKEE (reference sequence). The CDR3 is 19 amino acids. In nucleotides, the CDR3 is TGTGCCAGCAGCTTGAGGACTAGCGGGGGTCTCTCTGGGGCCAACGTCCTGACTTTC. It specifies CASSLRTSGGLSGANVLTF. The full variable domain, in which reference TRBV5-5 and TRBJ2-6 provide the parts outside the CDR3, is DAGVTQSPTHLIKTRGQQVTLRCSPISGHKSVSWYQQVLGQGPQFIFQYYEKEERGRGNFPDRFSARQFPNYSSELNVNALLLGDSALYLCASSLRTSGGLSGANVLTFGAGSRLTVL.

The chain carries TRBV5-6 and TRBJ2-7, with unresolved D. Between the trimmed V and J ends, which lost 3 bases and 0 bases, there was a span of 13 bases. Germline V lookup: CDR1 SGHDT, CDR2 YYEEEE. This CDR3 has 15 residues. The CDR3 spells CASSSRVLSSYEQYF. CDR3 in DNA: TGTGCCAGCAGCTCCCGGGTCCTGAGCTCCTACGAGCAGTACTTC.

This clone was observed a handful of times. CDR3 region: CASSRKAGGNTIYF. The CDR3 region has the DNA TGTGCCAGCAGCCGGAAAGCAGGTGGAAACACCATATATTTT. The chain combines TRBV6-5 with TRBJ1-3, with no clear D. V gave up 6 bases and J gave up 3 bases, with 12 bases separating them. The CDR3 consists of 14 residues. From germline, CDR1 is MNHEY and CDR2 SVGAGI.

The CDR3 loop reads CASSILAGGQQSTDTQYF. The CDR3 DNA follows: TGTGCCAGCTCAATTCTAGCGGGGGGCCAACAAAGCACAGATACGCAGTATTTT. This chain joins TRBV18 and TRBJ2-3, with TRBD2 identical over 11 bases. The J segment lost 0 bases and the V segment lost 5 bases, leaving 10 bases of the junction unmatched. Germline V gene data show CDR1 as KGHSH and CDR2 as LQKENI. This CDR3 is built from 18 residues.

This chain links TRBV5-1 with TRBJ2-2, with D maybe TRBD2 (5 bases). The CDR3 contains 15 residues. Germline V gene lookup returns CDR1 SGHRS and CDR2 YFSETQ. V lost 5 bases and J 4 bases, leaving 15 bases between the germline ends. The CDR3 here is CASRPLTMTTGELFF. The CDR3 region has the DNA TGCGCCAGCAGACCCTTGACTATGACCACCGGGGAGCTGTTTTTT.

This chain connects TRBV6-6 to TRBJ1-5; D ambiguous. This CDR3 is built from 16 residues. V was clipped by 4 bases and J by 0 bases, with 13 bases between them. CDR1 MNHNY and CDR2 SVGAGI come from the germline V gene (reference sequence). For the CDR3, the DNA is TGTGCCAGCAGTTGGGAGGGAATTTATAGCAATCAGCCCCAGCATTTT. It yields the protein CASSWEGIYSNQPQHF.

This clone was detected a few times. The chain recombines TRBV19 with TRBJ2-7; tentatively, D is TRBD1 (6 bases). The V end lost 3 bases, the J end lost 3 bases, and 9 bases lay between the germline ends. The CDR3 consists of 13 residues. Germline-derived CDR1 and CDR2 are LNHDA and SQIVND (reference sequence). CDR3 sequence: CASSIEDSYEQYF. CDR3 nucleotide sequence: TGTGCCAGTAGTATCGAGGACAGCTACGAGCAGTACTTC.

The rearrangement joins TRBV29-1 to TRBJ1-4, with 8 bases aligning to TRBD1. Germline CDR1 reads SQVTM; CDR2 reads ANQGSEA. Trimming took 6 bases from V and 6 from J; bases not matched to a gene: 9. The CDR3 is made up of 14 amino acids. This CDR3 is CSVLMDRVDEKLFF. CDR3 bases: TGCAGCGTATTAATGGACAGGGTGGATGAAAAACTGTTTTTT.

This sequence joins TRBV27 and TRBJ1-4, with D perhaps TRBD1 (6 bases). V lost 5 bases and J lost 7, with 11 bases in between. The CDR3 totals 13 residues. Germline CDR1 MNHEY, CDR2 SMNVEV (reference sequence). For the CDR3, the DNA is TGTGCCAGCAGTCCCCAGGGGTTTGAAAAACTGTTTTTT. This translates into CASSPQGFEKLFF.

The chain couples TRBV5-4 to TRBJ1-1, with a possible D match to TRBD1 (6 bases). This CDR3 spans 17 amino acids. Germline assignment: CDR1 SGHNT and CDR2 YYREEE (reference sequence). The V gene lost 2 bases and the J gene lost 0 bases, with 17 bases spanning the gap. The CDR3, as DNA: TGTGCCAGCAGCTTCGGGGGGCCAGGTGGTATGAACACTGAAGCTTTCTTT. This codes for CASSFGGPGGMNTEAFF.

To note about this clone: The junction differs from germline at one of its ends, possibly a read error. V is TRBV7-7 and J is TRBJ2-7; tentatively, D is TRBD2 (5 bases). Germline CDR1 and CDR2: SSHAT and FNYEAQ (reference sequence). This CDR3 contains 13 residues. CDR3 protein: CASSEGREGEQYF. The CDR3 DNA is TGTGCTAGCAGCGAGGGTCGAGAGGGCGAGCAGTACTTC.

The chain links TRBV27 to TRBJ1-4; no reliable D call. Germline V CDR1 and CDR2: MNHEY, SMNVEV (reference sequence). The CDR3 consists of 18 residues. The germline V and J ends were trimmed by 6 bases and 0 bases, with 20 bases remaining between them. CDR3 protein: CASRRALGLATTNEKLFF. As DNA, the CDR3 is TGTGCCAGCAGGAGGGCACTAGGGTTGGCGACAACTAATGAAAAACTGTTTTTT.

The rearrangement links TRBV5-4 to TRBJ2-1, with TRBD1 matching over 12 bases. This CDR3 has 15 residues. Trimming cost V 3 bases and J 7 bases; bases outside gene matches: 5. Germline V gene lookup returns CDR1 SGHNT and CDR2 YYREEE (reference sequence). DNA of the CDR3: TGTGCCAGCAGCTCAGGGACAGGGGGCATGAATGAGCAGTTCTTC. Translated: CASSSGTGGMNEQFF.

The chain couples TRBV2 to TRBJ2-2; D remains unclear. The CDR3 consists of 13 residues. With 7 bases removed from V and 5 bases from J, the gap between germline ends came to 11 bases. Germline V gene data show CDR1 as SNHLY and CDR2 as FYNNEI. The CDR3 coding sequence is TGTGCCAGCAAAGAAACAACGACCGGGGAGCTGTTTTTT. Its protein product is CASKETTTGELFF.

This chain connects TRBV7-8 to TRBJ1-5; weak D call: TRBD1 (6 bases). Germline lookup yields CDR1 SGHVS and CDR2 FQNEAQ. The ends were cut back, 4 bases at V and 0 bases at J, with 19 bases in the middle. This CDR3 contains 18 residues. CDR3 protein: CASSWSRAGVGSNQPQHF. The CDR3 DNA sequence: TGTGCCAGCAGCTGGTCGAGGGCAGGGGTAGGTAGCAATCAGCCCCAGCATTTT.

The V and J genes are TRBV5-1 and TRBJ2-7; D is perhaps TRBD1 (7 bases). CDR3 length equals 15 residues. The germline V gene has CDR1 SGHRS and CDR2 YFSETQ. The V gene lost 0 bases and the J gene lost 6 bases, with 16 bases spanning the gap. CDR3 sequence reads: CASSLDRQGLGEQYF. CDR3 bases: TGCGCCAGCAGCTTGGATAGACAGGGACTTGGCGAGCAGTACTTC.

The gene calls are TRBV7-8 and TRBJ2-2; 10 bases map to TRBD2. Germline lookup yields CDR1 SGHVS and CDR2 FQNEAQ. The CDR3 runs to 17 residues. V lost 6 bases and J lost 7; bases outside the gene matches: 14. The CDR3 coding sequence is TGTGCCAGCAGTTCCAGCGGGGGGGCCGGTATCGGCGGGGAGCTGTTTTTT. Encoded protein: CASSSSGGAGIGGELFF.

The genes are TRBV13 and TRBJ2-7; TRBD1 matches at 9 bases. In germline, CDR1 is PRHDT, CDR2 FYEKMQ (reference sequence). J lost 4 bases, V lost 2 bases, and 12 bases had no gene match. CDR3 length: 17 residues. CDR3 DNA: TGTGCCAGCAGCTTAAACCTGGGACAGGGAGGTTCTTACGAGCAGTACTTC. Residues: CASSLNLGQGGSYEQYF.

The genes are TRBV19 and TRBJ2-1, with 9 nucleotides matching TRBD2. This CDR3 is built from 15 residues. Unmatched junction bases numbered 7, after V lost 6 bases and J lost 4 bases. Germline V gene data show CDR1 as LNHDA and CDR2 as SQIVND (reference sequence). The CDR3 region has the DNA TGTGCCAGTAGGGAACTAGCGGGCAAATACAATGAGCAGTTCTTC. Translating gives CASRELAGKYNEQFF.

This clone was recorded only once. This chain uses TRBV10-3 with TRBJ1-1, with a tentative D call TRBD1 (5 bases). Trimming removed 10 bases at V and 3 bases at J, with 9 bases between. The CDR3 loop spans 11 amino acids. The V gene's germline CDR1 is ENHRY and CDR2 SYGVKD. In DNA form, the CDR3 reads TGTGCCACGCAGGGTGACACTGAAGCTTTCTTT. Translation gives CATQGDTEAFF.

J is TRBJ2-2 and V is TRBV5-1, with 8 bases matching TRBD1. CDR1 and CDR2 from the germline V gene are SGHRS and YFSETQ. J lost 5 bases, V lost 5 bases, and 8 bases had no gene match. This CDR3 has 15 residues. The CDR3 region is CASRPGTGSTGELFF. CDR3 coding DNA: TGCGCCAGCAGACCCGGGACAGGCTCTACCGGGGAGCTGTTTTTT.

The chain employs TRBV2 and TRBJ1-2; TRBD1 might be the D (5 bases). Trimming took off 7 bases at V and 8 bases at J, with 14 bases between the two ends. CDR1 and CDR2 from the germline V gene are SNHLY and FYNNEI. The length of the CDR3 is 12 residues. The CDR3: CASTAGQEGYTF. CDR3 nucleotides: TGTGCCAGCACGGCGGGGCAGGAAGGCTACACCTTC.

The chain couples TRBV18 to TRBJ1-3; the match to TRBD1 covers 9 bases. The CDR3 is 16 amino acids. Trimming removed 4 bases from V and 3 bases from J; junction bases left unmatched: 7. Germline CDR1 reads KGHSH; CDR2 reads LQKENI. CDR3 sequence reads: CASSRRDRVDGNTIYF. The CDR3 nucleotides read TGTGCCAGCTCACGAAGGGACAGGGTAGATGGAAACACCATATATTTT.

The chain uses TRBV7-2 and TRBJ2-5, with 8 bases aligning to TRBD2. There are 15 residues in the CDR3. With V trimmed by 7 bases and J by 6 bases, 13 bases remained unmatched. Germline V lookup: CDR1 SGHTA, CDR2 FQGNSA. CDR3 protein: CASTKNGGGQKTQYF. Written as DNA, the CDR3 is TGTGCCAGCACCAAGAACGGGGGGGGGCAGAAGACCCAGTACTTC.

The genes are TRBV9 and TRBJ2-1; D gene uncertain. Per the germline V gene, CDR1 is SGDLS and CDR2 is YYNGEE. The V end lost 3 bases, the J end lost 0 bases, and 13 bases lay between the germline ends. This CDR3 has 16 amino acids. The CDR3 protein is CASSDTTWSSYNEQFF. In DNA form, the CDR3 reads TGTGCCAGCAGCGACACAACGTGGAGCTCCTACAATGAGCAGTTCTTC.

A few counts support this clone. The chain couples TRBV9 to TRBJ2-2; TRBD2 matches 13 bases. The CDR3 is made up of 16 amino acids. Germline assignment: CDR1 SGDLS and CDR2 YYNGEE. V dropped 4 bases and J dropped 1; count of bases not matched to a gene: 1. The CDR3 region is CASSRTSGGNTGELFF. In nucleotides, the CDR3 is TGTGCCAGCAGCAGGACTAGCGGGGGGAACACCGGGGAGCTGTTTTTT.

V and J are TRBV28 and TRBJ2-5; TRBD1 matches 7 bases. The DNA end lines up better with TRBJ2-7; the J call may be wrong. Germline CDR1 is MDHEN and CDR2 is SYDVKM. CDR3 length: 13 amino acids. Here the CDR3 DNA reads TGTGCCAGCAGTCGGACAGGCTCCTACGAGCAGTACTTC. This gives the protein CASSRTGSYEQYF.

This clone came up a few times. The CDR3 here is CASSLGRGNTEAFF. CDR3 coding DNA: TGTGCCAGCAGCTTAGGCAGGGGGAACACTGAAGCTTTCTTT. The gene calls are TRBV7-9 and TRBJ1-1; D is possibly TRBD1 (6 bases). Trimming removed 1 base from V and 1 base from J, with 7 bases in between. The CDR3 covers 14 residues. The germline gives CDR1 SEHNR, CDR2 FQNEAQ (reference sequence).

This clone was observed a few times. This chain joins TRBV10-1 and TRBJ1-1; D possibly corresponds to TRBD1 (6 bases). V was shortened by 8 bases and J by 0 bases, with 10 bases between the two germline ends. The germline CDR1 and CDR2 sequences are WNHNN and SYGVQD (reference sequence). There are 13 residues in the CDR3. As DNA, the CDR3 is TGCGCCAGCTCTGGACAGATGAACACTGAAGCTTTCTTT. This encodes CASSGQMNTEAFF.

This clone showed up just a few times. In nucleotides, the CDR3 is TGTGCCAGCAGCTTACCAGGGGTCACTGAAGCTTTCTTT. It yields the protein CASSLPGVTEAFF. This sequence joins TRBV7-3 and TRBJ1-1; a possible D gene is TRBD1 (6 bases). Trimming pared 2 bases from V and 4 bases from J, leaving 8 bases between. The germline V gene has CDR1 SGHTA and CDR2 FQGTGA. The CDR3 has 13 residues.